The next 18 T cell receptor beta chains were all read from a single sample in a study of a mutant IDH1 vaccine in newly diagnosed glioma. Regarding time point: week 35, safety follow-up. Vaccination comprised doses that each held 300 ug of mutant IDH1 20-mer peptide, plus topical imiquimod. The protocol was immunoSEQ multiplex PCR, while the TCRdb copy is restricted to in-frame clones and leaves out a portion. The sample lists roughly 64,000 clones, roughly four fifths seen once, with roughly 5% in the top ten. These receptors' targets are unknown. Sequences were derived from PBMCs, sampled from a glioma patient whose treatment included an IDH1 peptide vaccine. The source of these receptors is a man aged 45-65 years with glioma.

The chain employs TRBV2 and TRBJ2-3; the match to TRBD1 covers 7 bases. With 2 bases clipped from V and 7 bases from J, the junction kept 6 bases outside the gene matches. CDR1 and CDR2 (germline): SNHLY, FYNNEI. CDR3 length: 14 residues. The chain's CDR3 is CASSERDRGHTQYF. In DNA form, the CDR3 reads TGTGCCAGCAGTGAACGGGACAGAGGACATACGCAGTATTTT.

This clone appeared once. The chain couples TRBV2 to TRBJ1-1; D might be TRBD1 (6 bases). Trimming cost V 7 bases and J 5 bases, with 17 bases left between them. The germline CDR1 and CDR2 sequences are SNHLY and FYNNEI. The CDR3 sequence is 14 residues long. CDR3 region: CASTGQGWGTEAFF. The CDR3 region has the DNA TGTGCCAGCACAGGTCAGGGGTGGGGGACTGAAGCTTTCTTT.

The J gene is TRBJ2-7, the V gene TRBV19; TRBD1 matches at 7 bases. There are 14 residues in the CDR3. V lost 6 bases, J lost 2 bases, and 7 bases stayed unmatched. Germline CDR1 and CDR2: LNHDA and SQIVND (reference sequence). The DNA for the CDR3 is TGTGCCAGTAGCCAACCGGGACAGACCTACGAGCAGTACTTC. Protein: CASSQPGQTYEQYF.

The V and J genes are TRBV20-1 and TRBJ2-3; D not certain. Trimming shortened V by 4 bases and J by 6 bases, and 8 bases separated the two germline ends. This CDR3 contains 11 residues. Germline V gene data show CDR1 as DFQATT and CDR2 as SNEGSKA (reference sequence). The CDR3 DNA reads as TGCAGTGCTATGCCGGAGGATACGCAGTATTTT. This codes for CSAMPEDTQYF.

This clone has more than one count but fewer than ten. This chain links TRBV6-6 with TRBJ1-5; weak D call: TRBD1 (6 bases). Germline assignment: CDR1 MNHNY and CDR2 SVGAGI (reference sequence). V was pared by 5 bases and J by 6 bases, with 8 bases between. The CDR3 spans 12 residues. CDR3 protein: CASSKGGQPQHF. The CDR3 DNA reads as TGTGCCAGCAGTAAAGGGGGTCAGCCCCAGCATTTT.

The chain joins TRBV19 to TRBJ1-5; D unclear. Germline CDR1 is LNHDA and CDR2 is SQIVND (reference sequence). The CDR3 loop spans 15 amino acids. Trimming removed 3 bases at V and 2 bases at J, with 11 bases between. The CDR3 coding sequence is TGTGCCAGTAGTATCTTAGGTGACGGCAATCAGCCCCAGCATTTT. Its protein is CASSILGDGNQPQHF.

The V and J genes are TRBV7-9 and TRBJ1-1; 7 bases are shared with TRBD1. Germline-derived CDR1 and CDR2 are SEHNR and FQNEAQ (reference sequence). There are 15 residues in the CDR3. V shed 6 bases, J shed 5 bases, and the junction held 12 bases outside the gene matches. The CDR3 is CASRLHTGAGTEAFF. CDR3 DNA: TGTGCCAGCAGACTTCATACAGGGGCCGGGACTGAAGCTTTCTTT.

There are a few counts of this clone. This chain connects TRBV4-1 to TRBJ1-5; the D is unclear. The V gene's germline CDR1 is MGHRA and CDR2 YSYEKL. V lost 4 bases to trimming and J lost 1 base, with 14 bases between them. This CDR3 is built from 16 residues. The CDR3 sequence is CASSLQPSPSNQPQHF. CDR3 in DNA: TGCGCCAGCAGCCTACAGCCAAGCCCAAGCAATCAGCCCCAGCATTTT.

This chain joins TRBV4-3 and TRBJ2-6; D ambiguous. Germline V gene lookup returns CDR1 LGHNA and CDR2 YSLEER. The CDR3 consists of 16 residues. V was pared by 0 bases and J by 0 bases, with 6 bases between. CDR3 in DNA: TGCGCCAGCAGCCAAGAGGGCTTCTCTGGGGCCAACGTCCTGACTTTC. Translating it yields CASSQEGFSGANVLTF.

The chain uses TRBV30 and TRBJ1-4; D unresolved. In germline, CDR1 is GTSNPN, CDR2 SVGIG (reference sequence). V dropped 3 bases and J dropped 8 bases, with 10 bases sitting between them. The CDR3 has 12 residues. CDR3 in amino acids: CAWRTPGEKLFF. The CDR3 nucleotides are TGTGCCTGGAGGACCCCGGGGGAAAAACTGTTTTTT.

The gene calls are TRBV6-1 and TRBJ1-3; D is perhaps TRBD1 (5 bases). V was cut by 1 base and J by 0 bases, with 13 bases left in between. This CDR3 is built from 17 residues. Germline V gene lookup returns CDR1 MNHNS and CDR2 SASEGT. The CDR3 sequence is CASSEGVGVSSGNTIYF. The CDR3, as DNA: TGTGCCAGCAGTGAAGGGGTAGGGGTCAGCTCTGGAAACACCATATATTTT.

The chain carries TRBV7-9 and TRBJ2-5; 7 bases fit TRBD1. In germline, CDR1 is SEHNR, CDR2 FQNEAQ (reference sequence). The CDR3 contains 14 residues. With 5 bases clipped from V and 1 base from J, the junction kept 4 bases outside the gene matches. CDR3 residues: CASSGTVPQETQYF. CDR3 DNA sequence: TGTGCCAGCAGCGGGACAGTGCCCCAAGAGACCCAGTACTTC. The full variable domain, rest sourced from reference TRBV7-9 and TRBJ2-5, is DTGVSQNPRHKITKRGQNVTFRCDPISEHNRLYWYRQTLGQGPEFLTYFQNEAQLEKSRLLSDRFSAERPKGSFSTLEIQRTEQGDSAMYLCASSGTVPQETQYFGPGTRLLVL.

The rearrangement uses TRBV5-4 and TRBJ2-5; 13 nucleotides match TRBD2. CDR3 length: 15 amino acids. The junction had 4 bases not matched to a gene; V was cut back by 3 bases and J by 5 bases. CDR1 and CDR2 from the germline V gene are SGHNT and YYREEE (reference sequence). The CDR3 region is CASSSPGLAGETQYF. The CDR3 DNA follows: TGTGCCAGCAGCTCACCGGGACTAGCGGGGGAGACCCAGTACTTC.

V and J are TRBV6-1 and TRBJ1-2; D possibly corresponds to TRBD1 (5 bases). V was shortened by 3 bases and J by 6 bases, with 8 bases between the two germline ends. The germline V gene has CDR1 MNHNS and CDR2 SASEGT. The CDR3 covers 12 residues. CDR3 DNA sequence: TGTGCCAGCAGTGAGGTAGGGGATGGCTACACCTTC. Protein product: CASSEVGDGYTF.

The genes are TRBV27 and TRBJ2-1; TRBD2 agrees at 13 bases. Germline CDR1 is MNHEY and CDR2 is SMNVEV (reference sequence). V trimming: 4 bases; J trimming: 5 bases; junction bases outside the gene matches: 8. This CDR3 is 17 amino acids long. CDR3 coding DNA: TGTGCCAGCAGTTCCACTAGCGGGGGGGCCGAGAACAATGAGCAGTTCTTC. This translates into CASSSTSGGAENNEQFF.

In its sample, this clone was seen once. V is TRBV4-3 and J is TRBJ1-3; D is ambiguous. The germline CDR1 and CDR2 sequences are LGHNA and YSLEER. This CDR3 region has 16 residues. Trimming shortened V by 0 bases and J by 0 bases, and 9 bases separated the two germline ends. The CDR3 spells CASSQDPWSSGNTIYF. The CDR3, as DNA: TGCGCCAGCAGCCAAGATCCCTGGAGCTCTGGAAACACCATATATTTT.

V usage is TRBV2 and J usage is TRBJ2-5, with unresolved D. CDR3 length: 10 amino acids. Germline CDR1 reads SNHLY; CDR2 reads FYNNEI. V gave up 3 bases and J gave up 5 bases, with 1 base separating them. CDR3 coding DNA: TGTGCCAGCAGTGACGAGACCCAGTACTTC. Translated, it gives CASSDETQYF.

This sequence joins TRBV5-1 and TRBJ2-1, with 9 bases lining up with TRBD2. The germline gives CDR1 SGHRS, CDR2 YFSETQ. V lost 4 bases and J lost 1; bases outside the gene matches: 6. The CDR3 has 16 residues. As DNA, the CDR3 is TGCGCCAGCAGCGACCAAAGCGGGGGGTCCTACAATGAGCAGTTCTTC. As protein: CASSDQSGGSYNEQFF. Drawing the rest from reference TRBV5-1 and TRBJ2-1, the complete variable domain is KAGVTQTPRYLIKTRGQQVTLSCSPISGHRSVSWYQQTPGQGLQFLFEYFSETQRNKGNFPGRFSGRQFSNSRSEMNVSTLELGDSALYLCASSDQSGGSYNEQFFGPGTRLTVL.